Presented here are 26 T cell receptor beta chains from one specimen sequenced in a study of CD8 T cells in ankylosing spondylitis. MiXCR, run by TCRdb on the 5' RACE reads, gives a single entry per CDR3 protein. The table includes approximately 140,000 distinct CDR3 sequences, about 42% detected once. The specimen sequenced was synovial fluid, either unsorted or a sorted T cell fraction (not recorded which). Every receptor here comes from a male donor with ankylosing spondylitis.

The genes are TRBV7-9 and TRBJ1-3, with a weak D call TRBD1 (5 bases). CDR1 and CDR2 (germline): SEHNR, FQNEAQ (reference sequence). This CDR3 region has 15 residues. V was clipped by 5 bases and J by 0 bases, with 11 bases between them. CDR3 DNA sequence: TGTGCCAGCAGCAGACAGCAGAGCTCTGGAAACACCATATATTTT. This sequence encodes CASSRQQSSGNTIYF.

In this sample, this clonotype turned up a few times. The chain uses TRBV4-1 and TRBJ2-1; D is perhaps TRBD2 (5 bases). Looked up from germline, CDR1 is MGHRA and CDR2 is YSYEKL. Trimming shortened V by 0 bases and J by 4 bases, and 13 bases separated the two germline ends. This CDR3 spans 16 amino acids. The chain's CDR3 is CASSQDYLEGYNEQFF. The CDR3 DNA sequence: TGCGCCAGCAGCCAAGATTATCTCGAGGGTTACAATGAGCAGTTCTTC.

CDR3: CASSQAGSGKTIVYEQYF. The DNA for the CDR3 is TGCGCCAGCAGCCAAGCCGGTAGCGGGAAGACGATAGTATACGAGCAGTACTTC. The chain couples TRBV4-1 to TRBJ2-7; 8 bases fit TRBD2. This CDR3 region has 18 residues. The V segment lost 1 base and the J segment 4 bases; nucleotides outside the gene matches: 15. Germline CDR1 is MGHRA and CDR2 is YSYEKL.

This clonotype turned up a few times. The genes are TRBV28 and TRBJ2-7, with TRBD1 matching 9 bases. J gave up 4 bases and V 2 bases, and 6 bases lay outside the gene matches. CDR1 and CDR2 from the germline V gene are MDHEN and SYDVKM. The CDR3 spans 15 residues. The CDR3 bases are TGTGCCAGCAGTTTAACCGGGACAGGGTCATACGAGCAGTACTTC. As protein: CASSLTGTGSYEQYF.

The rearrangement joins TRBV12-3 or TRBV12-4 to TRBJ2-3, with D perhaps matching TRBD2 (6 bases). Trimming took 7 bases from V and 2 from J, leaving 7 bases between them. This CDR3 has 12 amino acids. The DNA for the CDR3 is TGTGCCAGCACTAGCGTCACAGATACGCAGTATTTT. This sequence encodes CASTSVTDTQYF.

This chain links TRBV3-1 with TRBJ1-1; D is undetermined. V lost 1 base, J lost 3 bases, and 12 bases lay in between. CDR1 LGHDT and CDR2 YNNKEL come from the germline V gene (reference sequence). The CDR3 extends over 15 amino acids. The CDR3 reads CASSQADRFYTEAFF. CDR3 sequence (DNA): TGTGCCAGCAGCCAAGCTGACCGATTTTACACTGAAGCTTTCTTT.

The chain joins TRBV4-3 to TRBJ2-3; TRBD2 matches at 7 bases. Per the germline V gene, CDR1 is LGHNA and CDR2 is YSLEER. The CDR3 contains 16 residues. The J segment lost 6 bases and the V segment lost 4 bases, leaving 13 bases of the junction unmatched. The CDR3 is CASSRLLAEGIDTQYF. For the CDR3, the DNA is TGCGCCAGCAGCCGCCTCCTAGCGGAGGGGATTGATACGCAGTATTTT.

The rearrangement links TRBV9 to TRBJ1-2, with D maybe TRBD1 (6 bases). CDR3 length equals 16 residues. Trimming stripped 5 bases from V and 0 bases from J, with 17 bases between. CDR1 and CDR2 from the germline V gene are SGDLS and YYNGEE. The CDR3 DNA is TGTGCCAGCAGGCCGGCATACGGGGGGCCTAACTATGGCTACACCTTC. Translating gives CASRPAYGGPNYGYTF.

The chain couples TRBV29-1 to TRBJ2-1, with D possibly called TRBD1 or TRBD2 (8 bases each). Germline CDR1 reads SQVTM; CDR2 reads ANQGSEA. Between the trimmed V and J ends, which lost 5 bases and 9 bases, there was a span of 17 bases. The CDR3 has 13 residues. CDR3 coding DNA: TGCAGCGTTCGGGGGGGACAGGCGGTTGAGCAGTTCTTC. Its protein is CSVRGGQAVEQFF.

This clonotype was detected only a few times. The CDR3 spells CASSQVRGLFFTDTQYF. The DNA for the CDR3 is TGCGCCAGCAGCCAAGTAAGAGGCCTATTCTTCACAGATACGCAGTATTTT. The chain carries TRBV4-1 and TRBJ2-3, with D unresolved. There are 17 residues in the CDR3. Deletions cut 1 base from V and 2 bases from J, with 16 bases between. CDR1 and CDR2 (germline): MGHRA, YSYEKL.

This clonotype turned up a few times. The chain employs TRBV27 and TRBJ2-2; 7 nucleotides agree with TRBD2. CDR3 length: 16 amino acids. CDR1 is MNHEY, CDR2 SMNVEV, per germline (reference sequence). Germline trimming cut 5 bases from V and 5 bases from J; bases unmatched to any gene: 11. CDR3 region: CASSGLAEFWTGELFF. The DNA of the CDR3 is TGTGCCAGCAGTGGCCTAGCGGAGTTTTGGACCGGGGAGCTGTTTTTT.

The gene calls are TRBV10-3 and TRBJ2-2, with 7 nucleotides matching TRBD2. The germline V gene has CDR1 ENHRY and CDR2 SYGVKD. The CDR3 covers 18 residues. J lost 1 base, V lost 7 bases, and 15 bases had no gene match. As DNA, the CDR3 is TGTGCCATCACGGGGAGGTTAAGAGCTAGCGGGAACACCGGGGAGCTGTTTTTT. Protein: CAITGRLRASGNTGELFF.

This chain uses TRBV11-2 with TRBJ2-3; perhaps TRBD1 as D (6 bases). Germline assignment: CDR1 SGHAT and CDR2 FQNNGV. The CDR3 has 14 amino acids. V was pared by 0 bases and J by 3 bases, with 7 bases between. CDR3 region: CASSLEQGTDTQYF. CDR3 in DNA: TGTGCCAGCAGCTTAGAACAGGGTACAGATACGCAGTATTTT.

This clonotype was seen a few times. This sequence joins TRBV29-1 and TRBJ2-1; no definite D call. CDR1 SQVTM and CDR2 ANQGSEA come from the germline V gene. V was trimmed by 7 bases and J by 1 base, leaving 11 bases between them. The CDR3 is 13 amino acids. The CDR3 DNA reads TGCAGCGAGTTGTCAGTTTCCTACAATGAGCAGTTCTTC. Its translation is CSELSVSYNEQFF.

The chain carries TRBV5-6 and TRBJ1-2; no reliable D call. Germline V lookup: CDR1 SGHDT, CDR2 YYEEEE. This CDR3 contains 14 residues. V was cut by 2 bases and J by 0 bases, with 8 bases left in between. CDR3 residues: CASSFWEANYGYTF. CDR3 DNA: TGTGCCAGCAGCTTTTGGGAGGCTAACTATGGCTACACCTTC.

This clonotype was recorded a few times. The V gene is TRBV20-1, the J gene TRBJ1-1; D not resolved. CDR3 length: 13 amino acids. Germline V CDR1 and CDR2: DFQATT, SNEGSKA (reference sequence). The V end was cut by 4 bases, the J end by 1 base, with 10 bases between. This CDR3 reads CSATRHWNTEAFF. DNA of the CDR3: TGCAGTGCTACCAGACACTGGAACACTGAAGCTTTCTTT.

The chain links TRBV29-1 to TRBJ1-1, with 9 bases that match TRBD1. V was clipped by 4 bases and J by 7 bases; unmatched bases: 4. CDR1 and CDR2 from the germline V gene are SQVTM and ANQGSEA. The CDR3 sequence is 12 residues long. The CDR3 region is CSVGTGEVEAFF. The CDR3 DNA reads TGCAGCGTTGGGACAGGGGAAGTTGAAGCTTTCTTT.

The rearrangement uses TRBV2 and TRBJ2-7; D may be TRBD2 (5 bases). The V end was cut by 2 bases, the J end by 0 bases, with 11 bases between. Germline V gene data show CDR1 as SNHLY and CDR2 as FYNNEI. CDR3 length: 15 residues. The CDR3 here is CASSELRAPSYEQYF. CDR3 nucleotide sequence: TGTGCCAGCAGTGAACTGCGGGCACCCTCCTACGAGCAGTACTTC.

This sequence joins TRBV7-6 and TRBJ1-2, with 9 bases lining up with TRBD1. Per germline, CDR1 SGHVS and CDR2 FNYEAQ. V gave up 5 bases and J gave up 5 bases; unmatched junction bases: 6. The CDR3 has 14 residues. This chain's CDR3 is CASSVSGTGYGYTF. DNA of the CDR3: TGTGCCAGCAGCGTATCCGGGACAGGGTATGGCTACACCTTC.

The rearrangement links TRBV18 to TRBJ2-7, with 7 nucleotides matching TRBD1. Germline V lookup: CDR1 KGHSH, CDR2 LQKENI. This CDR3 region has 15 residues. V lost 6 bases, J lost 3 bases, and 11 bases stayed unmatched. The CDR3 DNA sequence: TGTGCCAGCTCGATAGGACAGGACGTATTCTACGAGCAGTACTTC. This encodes CASSIGQDVFYEQYF.

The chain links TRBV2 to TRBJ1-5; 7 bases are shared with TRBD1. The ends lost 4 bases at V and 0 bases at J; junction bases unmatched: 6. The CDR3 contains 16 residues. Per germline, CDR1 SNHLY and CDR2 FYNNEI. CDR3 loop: CASSGAGGPSNQPQHF. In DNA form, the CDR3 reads TGTGCCAGCAGTGGGGCAGGGGGACCTAGCAATCAGCCCCAGCATTTT.

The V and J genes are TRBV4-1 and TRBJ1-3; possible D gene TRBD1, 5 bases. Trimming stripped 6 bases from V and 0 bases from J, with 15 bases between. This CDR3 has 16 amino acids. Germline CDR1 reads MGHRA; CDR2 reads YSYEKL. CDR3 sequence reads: CASRAPGPHSGNTIYF. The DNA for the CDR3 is TGCGCCAGCAGAGCCCCGGGACCCCACTCTGGAAACACCATATATTTT.

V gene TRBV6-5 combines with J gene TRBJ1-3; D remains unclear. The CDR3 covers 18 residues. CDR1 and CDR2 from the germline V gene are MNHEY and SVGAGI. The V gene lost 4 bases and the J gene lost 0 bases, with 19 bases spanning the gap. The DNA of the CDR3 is TGTGCCAGCAGTTGGCTTTTAACGGCTATCGGCTCTGGAAACACCATATATTTT. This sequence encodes CASSWLLTAIGSGNTIYF.

CDR3 in DNA: TGCGCCAGCAGCTTGGCCTCCTTGGCCATTCAGTACTTC. As protein: CASSLASLAIQYF. The chain has TRBV5-1 and TRBJ2-4, with D uncertain. Per the germline V gene, CDR1 is SGHRS and CDR2 is YFSETQ. Trimming removed 0 bases from V and 9 bases from J, with 10 bases in between. This CDR3 spans 13 amino acids. Complete variable domain (other parts from reference TRBV5-1 and TRBJ2-4): KAGVTQTPRYLIKTRGQQVTLSCSPISGHRSVSWYQQTPGQGLQFLFEYFSETQRNKGNFPGRFSGRQFSNSRSEMNVSTLELGDSALYLCASSLASLAIQYFGAGTRLSVL.

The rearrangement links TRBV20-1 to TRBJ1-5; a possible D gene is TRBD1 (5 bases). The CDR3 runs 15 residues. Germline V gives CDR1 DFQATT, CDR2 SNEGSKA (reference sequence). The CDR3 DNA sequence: TGCAGCGGGACCCAGGGTAACGGGTTCGATCAGCCCCAGCATTTT. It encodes CSGTQGNGFDQPQHF.

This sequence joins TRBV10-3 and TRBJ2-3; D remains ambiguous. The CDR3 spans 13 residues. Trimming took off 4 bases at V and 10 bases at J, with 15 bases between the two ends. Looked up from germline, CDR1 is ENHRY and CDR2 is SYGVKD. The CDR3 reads CAISVSLTGAQYF. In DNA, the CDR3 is TGTGCCATCAGTGTTAGCCTCACGGGCGCGCAGTATTTT.